Listed here are 27 T cell receptor beta chains from one sample, sequenced in a study of blood T cell repertoires in COVID-19. Sequencing was performed with immunoSEQ multiplex PCR; in TCRdb, only in-frame clones are kept and a portion is missing. The data contain roughly 380,000 clones, about 91% of them singletons. Sequenced sample: peripheral blood. The receptors shown here come from a woman aged 40 to 50 with COVID-19, enrolled during active disease.

The chain links TRBV5-1 to TRBJ2-7, with 9 positions matching TRBD1. V trimming: 5 bases; J trimming: 2 bases; junction bases outside the gene matches: 8. From germline, CDR1 is SGHRS and CDR2 YFSETQ. The CDR3 covers 15 residues. CDR3 amino acids: CASRQGATSPYEQYF. The DNA for the CDR3 is TGCGCCAGCAGACAGGGGGCAACGAGCCCCTACGAGCAGTACTTC.

This clone was seen once. V gene TRBV5-4 combines with J gene TRBJ1-1; 7 positions agree with TRBD1. The CDR3 loop spans 18 amino acids. The V gene's germline CDR1 is SGHNT and CDR2 YYREEE (reference sequence). V lost 0 bases, J lost 1 base, and 12 bases stayed unmatched. CDR3 coding DNA: TGTGCCAGCAGCTTGGCCTTAACAGGGGATATTTGGAACACTGAAGCTTTCTTT. This codes for CASSLALTGDIWNTEAFF.

The V call is TRBV5-1, the J call TRBJ1-2, with TRBD1 matching 10 bases. V was pared by 2 bases and J by 7 bases, with 5 bases of the junction left unmatched. Germline CDR1 SGHRS, CDR2 YFSETQ. CDR3 length equals 14 residues. This CDR3 reads CASSFRTGGSGYTF. The CDR3 nucleotides are TGCGCCAGCAGCTTTAGGACAGGGGGGTCTGGCTACACCTTC. Together with reference TRBV5-1 and TRBJ1-2, the CDR3 gives the full variable domain: KAGVTQTPRYLIKTRGQQVTLSCSPISGHRSVSWYQQTPGQGLQFLFEYFSETQRNKGNFPGRFSGRQFSNSRSEMNVSTLELGDSALYLCASSFRTGGSGYTFGSGTRLTVV.

The rearrangement uses TRBV5-1 and TRBJ2-5, with 9 bases matching TRBD1. The length of the CDR3 is 14 residues. Germline lookup yields CDR1 SGHRS and CDR2 YFSETQ. V gave up 4 bases and J gave up 3 bases; unmatched junction bases: 4. This CDR3 reads CASSPGTGKETQYF. DNA for the CDR3: TGCGCCAGCAGCCCCGGGACAGGGAAAGAGACCCAGTACTTC.

The chain is built from TRBV7-9 and TRBJ2-7; D remains unclear. The CDR3 is made up of 14 amino acids. V was cut by 3 bases and J by 1 base, with 10 bases left in between. Germline values: CDR1 SEHNR, CDR2 FQNEAQ (reference sequence). CDR3 DNA: TGTGCCAGCAGCTTGTTAGAAAAGTCCTACGAGCAGTACTTC. Protein sequence: CASSLLEKSYEQYF. Supplemented by reference TRBV7-9 and TRBJ2-7, the full variable domain reads DTGVSQNPRHKITKRGQNVTFRCDPISEHNRLYWYRQTLGQGPEFLTYFQNEAQLEKSRLLSDRFSAERPKGSFSTLEIQRTEQGDSAMYLCASSLLEKSYEQYFGPGTRLTVT.

The chain couples TRBV30 to TRBJ1-3; D might be TRBD1 (6 bases). Germline V gene lookup returns CDR1 GTSNPN and CDR2 SVGIG (reference sequence). This CDR3 contains 12 residues. The V end was cut by 1 base, the J end by 12 bases, with 13 bases between. CDR3 coding DNA: TGTGCCTGGAGTGCCGGGACACCAAACATATATTTT. Its translation is CAWSAGTPNIYF.

The chain links TRBV27 to TRBJ1-3; the match to TRBD1 covers 7 bases. With 5 bases clipped from V and 4 bases from J, the junction kept 8 bases outside the gene matches. The CDR3 totals 15 residues. Germline CDR1 reads MNHEY; CDR2 reads SMNVEV (reference sequence). The CDR3 DNA is TGTGCCAGCAGTAGAGACAGGGATCCCGGAAACACCATATATTTT. Translating gives CASSRDRDPGNTIYF.

V is TRBV2 and J is TRBJ2-7, with D possibly matching TRBD1 (5 bases). The CDR3 runs to 14 residues. The germline V gene has CDR1 SNHLY and CDR2 FYNNEI. The V and J ends lost 4 bases and 5 bases respectively, with 15 bases between them. The CDR3 spells CASSGAGWVHEQYF. The CDR3 DNA follows: TGTGCCAGCAGTGGGGCAGGGTGGGTCCACGAGCAGTACTTC.

V is TRBV12-3 or TRBV12-4 and J is TRBJ2-5; the match to TRBD2 covers 7 bases. The V and J ends lost 6 bases and 5 bases, in that order; junction bases with no gene match: 6. The CDR3 totals 13 residues. CDR3 residues: CASSRLAGETQYF. For the CDR3, the DNA is TGTGCCAGCAGCCGACTAGCCGGGGAGACCCAGTACTTC.

This chain connects TRBV27 to TRBJ2-2; the D gene is possibly TRBD2 (6 bases). Trimming took 5 bases from V and 4 from J, leaving 11 bases between them. The CDR3 loop spans 14 amino acids. CDR1 and CDR2 from the germline V gene are MNHEY and SMNVEV (reference sequence). CDR3 nucleotides: TGTGCCAGCAGTGCCCAGGGAGGCACCGGGGAGCTGTTTTTT. It translates to CASSAQGGTGELFF.

This clone is a singleton in its sample. The V gene is TRBV30, the J gene TRBJ1-3; D perhaps matches TRBD1 (6 bases). Germline V lookup: CDR1 GTSNPN, CDR2 SVGIG (reference sequence). The CDR3 has 13 amino acids. The germline V and J ends were trimmed by 0 bases and 8 bases, with 11 bases remaining between them. In DNA form, the CDR3 reads TGTGCCTGGAGTGTCCAGGGGTGGGACACCATATATTTT. Encoded protein: CAWSVQGWDTIYF.

This chain's CDR3 is CASSPSDRGQRGYTF. CDR3 DNA sequence: TGCGCCAGCAGCCCTTCGGACAGGGGGCAAAGGGGCTACACCTTC. This chain uses TRBV4-1 with TRBJ1-2, with 11 bases that match TRBD1. Trimming took 4 bases from V and 8 from J; bases not matched to a gene: 9. The CDR3 is 15 amino acids. The germline gives CDR1 MGHRA, CDR2 YSYEKL.

The chain uses TRBV1 and TRBJ2-7; TRBD2, the table's D call, was not compared with the DNA. TRBV1 is termed a pseudogene. The CDR3 contains 16 residues. The CDR3 DNA follows: TGCACCAGCAGCCAAGATGGGGGAGGACCCAACTACGAGCAGTACTTC. Its translation: CTSSQDGGGPNYEQYF.

The chain employs TRBV7-2 and TRBJ1-2, with D possibly TRBD1 on 5 matching bases. The V end lost 7 bases, the J end lost 0 bases, and 24 bases lay between the germline ends. Germline values: CDR1 SGHTA, CDR2 FQGNSA. The CDR3 is 18 residues long. As DNA, the CDR3 is TGTGCCAGCACCCTAGCGGTAGGGGCCCTTGGGGCTAACTATGGCTACACCTTC. The encoded protein is CASTLAVGALGANYGYTF.

The chain recombines TRBV7-2 with TRBJ1-4, with D hard to call. The ends were cut back, 0 bases at V and 6 bases at J, with 8 bases in the middle. Germline CDR1 is SGHTA and CDR2 is FQGNSA. The CDR3 length is 14 residues. The CDR3 bases are TGTGCCAGCAGCTTAGCGCACGGGGATGAAAAACTGTTTTTT. This codes for CASSLAHGDEKLFF.

The chain recombines TRBV9 with TRBJ2-5, with D possibly being TRBD2 (5 bases). The ends were cut back, 3 bases at V and 1 base at J, with 10 bases in the middle. Germline lookup yields CDR1 SGDLS and CDR2 YYNGEE. The CDR3 totals 14 residues. The chain's CDR3 is CASSGPGIQETQYF. The CDR3 DNA is TGTGCCAGCAGCGGACCCGGGATCCAAGAGACCCAGTACTTC.

The J gene is TRBJ1-1, the V gene TRBV9; 7 positions match TRBD1. The CDR3 contains 14 residues. CDR1 and CDR2 (germline): SGDLS, YYNGEE. The V gene end was trimmed by 7 bases and the J gene end by 1 base; junction bases not matched to a gene: 7. As DNA, the CDR3 is TGTGCCAGCTCTAAGACAGGGTCGAACACTGAAGCTTTCTTT. It encodes CASSKTGSNTEAFF.

The table lists this clone with a count of one. The V call is TRBV19, the J call TRBJ2-5, with D perhaps TRBD1 (6 bases). The germline V and J ends were trimmed by 5 bases and 4 bases, with 20 bases remaining between them. This CDR3 is built from 16 residues. Germline V gene data show CDR1 as LNHDA and CDR2 as SQIVND (reference sequence). In DNA form, the CDR3 reads TGTGCCAGTAGTCCCCATTGGGGGCTACTGGTAGAGACCCAGTACTTC. As protein: CASSPHWGLLVETQYF.

V and J are TRBV3-1 (or the pseudogene TRBV3-2) and TRBJ1-4, with D perhaps matching TRBD1 (6 bases). Looked up from germline, CDR1 is LGHDT and CDR2 is YNNKEL (reference sequence). V was cut by 0 bases and J by 8 bases, with 13 bases left in between. This CDR3 has 15 residues. Here the CDR3 reads CASSQELQGSEKLFF. The CDR3 region has the DNA TGTGCCAGCAGCCAAGAATTACAGGGAAGCGAAAAACTGTTTTTT.

The V call is TRBV29-1, the J call TRBJ2-3, with a possible D match to TRBD1 (5 bases). The V gene's germline CDR1 is SQVTM and CDR2 ANQGSEA. The V end was cut by 3 bases, the J end by 6 bases, with 13 bases between. The CDR3 has 13 residues. DNA for the CDR3: TGCAGCGTTGAGAGAGACAGAGGTGATACGCAGTATTTT. Its protein is CSVERDRGDTQYF.

The chain uses TRBV20-1 and TRBJ2-1; D remains unclear. The V end lost 6 bases, the J end lost 10 bases, and 10 bases lay between the germline ends. This CDR3 contains 10 residues. Germline V gene data show CDR1 as DFQATT and CDR2 as SNEGSKA (reference sequence). CDR3 amino acids: CSAVHAEQFF. The CDR3 nucleotides read TGCAGTGCCGTCCACGCGGAGCAGTTCTTC.

The chain uses TRBV5-1 and TRBJ1-6, with 9 bases that match TRBD1. This CDR3 comprises 19 residues. Germline V gene lookup returns CDR1 SGHRS and CDR2 YFSETQ. V shed 4 bases and J 5 bases; nucleotides not matched to a gene: 16. CDR3 loop: CASSRSGTGTSGNNSPLHF. In DNA form, the CDR3 reads TGCGCCAGCAGCAGATCCGGGACAGGGACTTCGGGGAATAATTCACCCCTCCACTTT.

The rearrangement links TRBV10-3 to TRBJ1-2, with TRBD1 matching over 8 bases. Germline V lookup: CDR1 ENHRY, CDR2 SYGVKD. J was trimmed by 5 bases and V by 7 bases; bases with no gene match: 15. This CDR3 spans 16 amino acids. The CDR3 loop reads CAINRDRRPSDYGYTF. CDR3 DNA sequence: TGTGCCATCAACCGGGACAGGAGGCCCTCCGATTATGGCTACACCTTC.

This chain connects TRBV6-5 to TRBJ1-2; D remains unclear. The V gene's germline CDR1 is MNHEY and CDR2 SVGAGI. CDR3 size: 15 residues. V gave up 0 bases and J gave up 0 bases, with 8 bases separating them. CDR3 residues: CASSYSRRANYGYTF. The CDR3, as DNA: TGTGCCAGCAGTTACTCGAGACGGGCTAACTATGGCTACACCTTC.

This clone was detected once. The chain is built from TRBV15 and TRBJ1-2; D not resolved. The germline gives CDR1 LNHNV, CDR2 YYDKDF (reference sequence). Trimming took 0 bases from V and 3 from J, leaving 14 bases between them. The CDR3 has 16 residues. The CDR3 region is CATSREVMLRDYGYTF. CDR3 DNA sequence: TGTGCCACCAGCAGAGAGGTAATGCTTCGCGACTATGGCTACACCTTC.

The rearrangement joins TRBV9 to TRBJ2-3, with 10 bases that match TRBD2. J lost 0 bases, V lost 3 bases, and 7 bases had no gene match. Per the germline V gene, CDR1 is SGDLS and CDR2 is YYNGEE. This CDR3 spans 17 amino acids. This chain's CDR3 is CASSARASGGSTDTQYF. The DNA for the CDR3 is TGTGCCAGCAGCGCCCGGGCTAGCGGGGGCAGCACAGATACGCAGTATTTT.

V gene TRBV6-5 combines with J gene TRBJ1-6; D not certain. V was trimmed by 2 bases and J by 0 bases, leaving 8 bases between them. The CDR3 covers 16 residues. Germline V gives CDR1 MNHEY, CDR2 SVGAGI. CDR3 nucleotides: TGTGCCAGCAGTTACGGGAGGAGCTCCTATAATTCACCCCTCCACTTT. The encoded protein is CASSYGRSSYNSPLHF.